Reported below is one T cell receptor beta chain. Antigen specificity is unknown. This sample was included in a study of Ad26.COV2.S vaccination and SARS-CoV-2 variants. Study summary: Within the COV1001 Ad26.COV2.S trial arm, the donor was enrolled. Into the muscle, Ad26.COV2.S was dosed once or twice, 56 days apart. Overall study findings and caveats: Estimates derived from TCR breadth and depth analyses may have underestimated total T cell responses.

The ends lost 0 bases at V and 6 bases at J; junction bases unmatched: 3. Germline V lookup: CDR1 SGDLS, CDR2 YYNGEE. The CDR3 runs to 14 residues. Indicated treatment: roughly 19 received Ad26.COV2.S at low or high dose, single or two shots; several received placebo; per-sample allocation not given. Samples came from day 63 after the first vaccine or placebo injection. Expression of Wuhan-strain SARS-CoV-2 spike came from the Ad26 vector that formed the vaccine. Here immunoSEQ multiplex PCR was the method, and the copy in TCRdb shows in-frame clones only, minus some. The table records 350,000 to 400,000 clones, 70% to 90% of them present only once.

The source material was peripheral blood, sampled in a trial of Ad26.COV2.S vaccine versus placebo. This rearrangement joins TRBV9 to TRBJ2-5, with 9 bases lining up with TRBD1. The sequence was collected from a person between 18 and 65 years old who received the Ad26.COV2.S COVID-19 vaccine or a placebo. The CDR3 protein is CASSVGTGVKTQYF. CDR3 in DNA: TGTGCCAGCAGCGTAGGGACAGGGGTGAAGACCCAGTACTTC.